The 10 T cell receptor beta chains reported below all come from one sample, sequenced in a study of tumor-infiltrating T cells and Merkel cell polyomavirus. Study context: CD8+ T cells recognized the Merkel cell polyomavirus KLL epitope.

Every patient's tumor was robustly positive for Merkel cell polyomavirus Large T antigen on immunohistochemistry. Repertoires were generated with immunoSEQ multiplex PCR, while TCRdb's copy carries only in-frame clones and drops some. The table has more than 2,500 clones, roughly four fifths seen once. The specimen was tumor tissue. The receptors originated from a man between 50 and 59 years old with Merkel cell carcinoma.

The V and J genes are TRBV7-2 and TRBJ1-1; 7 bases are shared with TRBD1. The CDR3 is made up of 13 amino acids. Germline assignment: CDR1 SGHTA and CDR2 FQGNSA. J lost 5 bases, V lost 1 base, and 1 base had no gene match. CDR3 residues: CASSLDRGTEAFF. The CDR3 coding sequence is TGTGCCAGCAGCTTAGACAGGGGAACTGAAGCTTTCTTT. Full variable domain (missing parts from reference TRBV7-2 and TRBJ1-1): GAGVSQSPSNKVTEKGKDVELRCDPISGHTALYWYRQSLGQGLEFLIYFQGNSAPDKSGLPSDRFSAERTGGSVSTLTIQRTQQEDSAVYLCASSLDRGTEAFFGQGTRLTVV.

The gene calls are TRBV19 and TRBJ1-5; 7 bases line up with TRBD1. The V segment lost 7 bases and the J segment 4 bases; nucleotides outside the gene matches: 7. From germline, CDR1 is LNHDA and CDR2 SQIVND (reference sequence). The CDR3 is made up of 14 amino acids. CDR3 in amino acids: CASNKPTGNQPQHF. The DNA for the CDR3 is TGTGCCAGTAACAAACCGACAGGGAATCAGCCCCAGCATTTT. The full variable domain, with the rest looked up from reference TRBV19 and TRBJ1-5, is DGGITQSPKYLFRKEGQNVTLSCEQNLNHDAMYWYRQDPGQGLRLIYYSQIVNDFQKGDIAEGYSVSREKKESFPLTVTSAQKNPTAFYLCASNKPTGNQPQHFGDGTRLSIL.

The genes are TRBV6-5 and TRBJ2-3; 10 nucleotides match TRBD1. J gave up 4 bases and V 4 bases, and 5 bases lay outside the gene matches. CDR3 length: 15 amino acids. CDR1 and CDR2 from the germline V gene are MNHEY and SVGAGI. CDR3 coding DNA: TGTGCCAGCAGTTTCTCAGGGACAGGGGCAGATACGCAGTATTTT. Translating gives CASSFSGTGADTQYF.

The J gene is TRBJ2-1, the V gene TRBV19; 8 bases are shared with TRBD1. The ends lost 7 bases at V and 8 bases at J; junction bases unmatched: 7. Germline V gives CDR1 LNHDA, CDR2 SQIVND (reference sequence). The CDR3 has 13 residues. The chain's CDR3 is CASMRQGTHEQFF. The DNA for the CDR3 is TGTGCCAGTATGAGACAGGGGACGCATGAGCAGTTCTTC.

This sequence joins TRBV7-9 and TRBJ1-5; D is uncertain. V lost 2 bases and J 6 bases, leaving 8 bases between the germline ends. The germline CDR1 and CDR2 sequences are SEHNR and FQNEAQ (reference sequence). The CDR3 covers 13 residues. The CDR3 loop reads CASSLSNRQPQHF. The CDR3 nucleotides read TGTGCCAGCAGCTTAAGCAACCGTCAGCCCCAGCATTTT. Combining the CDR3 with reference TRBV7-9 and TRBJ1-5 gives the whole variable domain DTGVSQNPRHKITKRGQNVTFRCDPISEHNRLYWYRQTLGQGPEFLTYFQNEAQLEKSRLLSDRFSAERPKGSFSTLEIQRTEQGDSAMYLCASSLSNRQPQHFGDGTRLSIL.

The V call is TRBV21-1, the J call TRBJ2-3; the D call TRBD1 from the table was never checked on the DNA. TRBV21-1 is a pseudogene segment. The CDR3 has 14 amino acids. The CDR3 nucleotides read TGTGCCAGCAGCGAAAACAGGGAGCTGGATACGCAGTATTTT. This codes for CASSENRELDTQYF.

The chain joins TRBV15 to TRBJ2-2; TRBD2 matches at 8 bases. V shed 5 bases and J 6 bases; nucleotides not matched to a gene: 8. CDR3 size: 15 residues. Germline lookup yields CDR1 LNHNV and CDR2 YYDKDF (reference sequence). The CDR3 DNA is TGTGCCACCAGCGTCCCGGGGGGGGGTGCCGGGGAGCTGTTTTTT. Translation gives CATSVPGGGAGELFF.

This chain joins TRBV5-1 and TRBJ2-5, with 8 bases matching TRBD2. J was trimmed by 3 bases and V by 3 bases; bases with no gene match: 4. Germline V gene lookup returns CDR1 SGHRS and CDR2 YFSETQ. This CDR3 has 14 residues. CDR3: CASSYRGGEETQYF. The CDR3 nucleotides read TGCGCCAGCAGCTACCGGGGGGGAGAAGAGACCCAGTACTTC.

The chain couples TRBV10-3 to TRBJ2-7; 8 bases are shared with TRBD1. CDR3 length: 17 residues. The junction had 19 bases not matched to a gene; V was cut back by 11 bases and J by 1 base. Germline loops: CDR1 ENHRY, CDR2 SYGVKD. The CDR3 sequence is CASRSGQEFPPSYEQYF. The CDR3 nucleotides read TGTGCCTCCAGGTCGGGACAGGAGTTCCCACCATCCTACGAGCAGTACTTC.

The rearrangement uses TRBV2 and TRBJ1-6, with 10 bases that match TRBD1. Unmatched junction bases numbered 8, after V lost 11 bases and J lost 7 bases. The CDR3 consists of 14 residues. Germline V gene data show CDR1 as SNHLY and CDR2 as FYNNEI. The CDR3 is CAGEEGQGNSPLHF. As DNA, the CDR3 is TGTGCCGGCGAGGAGGGACAGGGGAATTCACCCCTCCACTTT.